This T cell receptor beta chain stems from a study of PD-1 blockade in classical Hodgkin lymphoma. As for the study in general: Patients were given intravenous nivolumab, 3 mg/kg, every 2 weeks.

General observations from the study: Prior to therapy, complete responders displayed diversity much like that of newly diagnosed patients. Reported findings placed baseline TCR diversity lower in newly diagnosed patients (compared with healthy donors). Factors driving the repertoire differences, possibly disease activity or prior therapy, remain undefined.

Details on this clone: Its target is unknown.

Every one of the patients relapsed after autologous stem cell transplantation (brentuximab vedotin exposure was variable). Some clones are missing from TCRdb's copy, which holds only in-frame ones; the method was immunoSEQ multiplex PCR. Among 60,000 to 75,000 clones, around 90% were seen once, and the ten largest hold 7.5% to 10%. There are 17 residues in the CDR3. Germline V gives CDR1 KGHSH, CDR2 LQKENI. The V and J ends lost 4 bases and 3 bases respectively, with 19 bases between them. The material was peripheral blood mononuclear cells (PBMCs), obtained at baseline. The V and J genes are TRBV18 and TRBJ2-1; a weak D match, TRBD1 (6 bases). The sequence came from a human donor with classical Hodgkin lymphoma. CDR3 in amino acids: CASSLLPGTTNYNEQFF. The CDR3 bases are TGTGCCAGCTCACTCCTTCCTGGGACAACAAACTACAATGAGCAGTTCTTC.